This T cell receptor (beta chain) was documented in a study of OX40 agonist ivuxolimab in advanced cancers. Study-wide findings and caveats: Among expanded peripheral T cells, antigen specificity went undetermined.

This clone was detected many times. Its antigen is as yet unknown. Assay: immunoSEQ multiplex PCR; the TCRdb copy retains only in-frame clones and omits some. The sample shows approximately 58,000 clones, about 91% of them seen only once. CDR3 length equals 14 residues. Sequencing used CD4+ or CD8+ T cells sorted from blood, obtained in a trial of the OX40 agonist ivuxolimab. V and J are TRBV12-1 and TRBJ2-7; the D segment call TRBD1 is taken from the table without a DNA check. TRBV12-1 is a pseudogene locus. The sequence was collected from an adult with an advanced solid tumor such as melanoma, head and neck, liver or kidney cancer. The CDR3 region has the DNA TGTGCCAGCAGCTTTGGGGGACAGCTCTACGAGCAGTACTTC. This translates into CASSFGGQLYEQYF.